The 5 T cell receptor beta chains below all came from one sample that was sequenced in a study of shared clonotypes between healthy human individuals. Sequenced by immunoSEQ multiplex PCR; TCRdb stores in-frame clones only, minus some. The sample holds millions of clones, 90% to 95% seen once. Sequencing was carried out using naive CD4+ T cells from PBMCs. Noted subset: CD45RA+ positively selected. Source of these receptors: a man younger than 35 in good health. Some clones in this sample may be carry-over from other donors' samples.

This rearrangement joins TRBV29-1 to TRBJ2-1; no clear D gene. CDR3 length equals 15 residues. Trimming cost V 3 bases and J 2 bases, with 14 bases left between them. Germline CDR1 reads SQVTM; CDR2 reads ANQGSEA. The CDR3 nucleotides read TGCAGCGTTGATGAGCCCAAGGGCACCTACAATGAGCAGTTCTTC. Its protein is CSVDEPKGTYNEQFF.

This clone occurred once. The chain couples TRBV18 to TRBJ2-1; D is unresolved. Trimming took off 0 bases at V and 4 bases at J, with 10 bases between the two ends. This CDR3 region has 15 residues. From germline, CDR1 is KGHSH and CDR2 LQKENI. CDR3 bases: TGTGCCAGCTCACCACCAGGGTATTATTACAATGAGCAGTTCTTC. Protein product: CASSPPGYYYNEQFF.

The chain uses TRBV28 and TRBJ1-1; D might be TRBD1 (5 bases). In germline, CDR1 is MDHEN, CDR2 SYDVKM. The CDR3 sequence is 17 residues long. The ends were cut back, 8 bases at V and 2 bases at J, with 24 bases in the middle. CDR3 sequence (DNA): TGTGCCAGCCCCGCCCGAGGCAGGGACTCATCAAACACTGAAGCTTTCTTT. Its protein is CASPARGRDSSNTEAFF. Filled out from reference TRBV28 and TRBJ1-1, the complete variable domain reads DVKVTQSSRYLVKRTGEKVFLECVQDMDHENMFWYRQDPGLGLRLIYFSYDVKMKEKGDIPEGYSVSREKKERFSLILESASTNQTSMYLCASPARGRDSSNTEAFFGQGTRLTVV.

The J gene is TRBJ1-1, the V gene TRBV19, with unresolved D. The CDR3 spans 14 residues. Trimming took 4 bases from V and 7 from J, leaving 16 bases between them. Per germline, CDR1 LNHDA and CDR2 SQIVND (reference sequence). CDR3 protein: CASSRYRVGNEAFF. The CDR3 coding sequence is TGTGCCAGTAGTAGGTATAGGGTTGGGAATGAAGCTTTCTTT.

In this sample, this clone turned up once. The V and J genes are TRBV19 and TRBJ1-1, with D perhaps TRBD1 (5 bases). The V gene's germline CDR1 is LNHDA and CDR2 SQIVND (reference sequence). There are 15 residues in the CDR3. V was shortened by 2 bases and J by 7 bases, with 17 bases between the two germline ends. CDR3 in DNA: TGTGCCAGTAGTATAAGGGTTCAGGGCCTACATGAAGCTTTCTTT. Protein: CASSIRVQGLHEAFF.